These 24 T cell receptor beta chains originate from one sample sequenced in a study of blood T cell repertoires in COVID-19. TCRdb's copy holds only in-frame clones and misses some; the assay was immunoSEQ multiplex PCR. The sample lists fewer than 120,000 clones; roughly 76% were seen once. Sequenced input: peripheral blood. Receptors originate from a woman in her sixties or seventies with acute or convalescent COVID-19.

The count of this clone is one. The chain has TRBV7-3 and TRBJ2-1; the D is unclear. This CDR3 has 13 amino acids. V dropped 6 bases and J dropped 8 bases, with 14 bases sitting between them. CDR1 is SGHTA and CDR2 is FQGTGA in the germline V gene. The CDR3 spells CASSLTIRDEQFF. DNA of the CDR3: TGTGCCAGCAGTCTTACGATACGGGATGAGCAGTTCTTC.

The rearrangement uses TRBV14 and TRBJ1-6; no clear D gene. Germline lookup yields CDR1 SGHDN and CDR2 FVKESK. The CDR3 covers 15 residues. The V and J ends lost 3 bases and 9 bases respectively, with 15 bases between them. The CDR3 DNA sequence: TGTGCCAGCAGCCAGCTTCGAGACAAAAGTTCACCCCTCCACTTT. This translates into CASSQLRDKSSPLHF.

The rearrangement uses TRBV11-2 and TRBJ2-3; TRBD2 matches 7 bases. Trimming removed 3 bases from V and 1 base from J; junction bases left unmatched: 10. CDR3 size: 17 residues. CDR1 is SGHAT, CDR2 FQNNGV, per germline. CDR3 sequence reads: CASSLRARAGRTDTQYF. DNA for the CDR3: TGTGCCAGCAGCTTGAGAGCCCGAGCGGGACGCACAGATACGCAGTATTTT.

The chain combines TRBV2 with TRBJ2-4, with 8 bases matching TRBD2. With 4 bases clipped from V and 5 bases from J, the junction kept 4 bases outside the gene matches. This CDR3 region has 14 residues. Germline CDR1 and CDR2: SNHLY and FYNNEI. CDR3 loop: CASSGDGGENIQYF. CDR3 nucleotides: TGTGCCAGCAGTGGGGACGGGGGGGAAAACATTCAGTACTTC.

This chain joins TRBV10-3 and TRBJ2-1; TRBD2 matches 8 bases. Germline V gene data show CDR1 as ENHRY and CDR2 as SYGVKD. V gave up 4 bases and J gave up 3 bases; unmatched junction bases: 5. The CDR3 sequence is 15 residues long. CDR3 in amino acids: CAISGSGGNYNEQFF. DNA of the CDR3: TGTGCCATCAGTGGAAGCGGGGGAAACTACAATGAGCAGTTCTTC.

This clone was observed once. The chain's CDR3 is CASSHNDRNQPQHF. The CDR3 nucleotides are TGTGCCAGCAGCCATAATGACAGAAATCAGCCCCAGCATTTT. V and J are TRBV7-8 and TRBJ1-5; a weak D match, TRBD1 (5 bases). The V gene lost 5 bases and the J gene lost 4 bases, with 12 bases spanning the gap. Germline assignment: CDR1 SGHVS and CDR2 FQNEAQ. The CDR3 runs 14 residues. The complete variable domain, with remaining parts taken from reference TRBV7-8 and TRBJ1-5, reads GAGVSQSPRYKVAKRGQDVALRCDPISGHVSLFWYQQALGQGPEFLTYFQNEAQLDKSGLPSDRFFAERPEGSVSTLKIQRTQQEDSAVYLCASSHNDRNQPQHFGDGTRLSIL.

The V call is TRBV7-3, the J call TRBJ2-2; D might be TRBD2 (6 bases). Germline-derived CDR1 and CDR2 are SGHTA and FQGTGA. Trimming removed 5 bases at V and 7 bases at J, with 14 bases between. The CDR3 runs to 14 residues. CDR3 region: CASSLKIGGGELFF. The DNA for the CDR3 is TGTGCCAGCAGCCTAAAAATCGGGGGCGGGGAGCTGTTTTTT.

The chain couples TRBV24-1 to TRBJ2-7; perhaps TRBD1 as D (7 bases). Trimming pared 3 bases from V and 5 bases from J, leaving 13 bases between. The CDR3 totals 14 residues. The germline V gene encodes CDR1 KGHDR and CDR2 SFDVKD. CDR3: CATSDPQGGHEQYF. The DNA for the CDR3 is TGTGCCACCAGTGATCCCCAGGGGGGCCACGAGCAGTACTTC.

This clone was counted only a few times. This chain joins TRBV5-5 and TRBJ2-7; D is undetermined. In germline, CDR1 is SGHKS, CDR2 YYEKEE (reference sequence). V shed 0 bases and J shed 3 bases, with 13 bases lying between them. This CDR3 is 15 amino acids long. The CDR3 here is CASSLDVQADYEQYF. CDR3 nucleotides: TGTGCCAGCAGCTTGGATGTCCAGGCTGACTACGAGCAGTACTTC.

This chain joins TRBV5-4 and TRBJ1-2, with TRBD1 matching over 8 bases. J lost 5 bases, V lost 7 bases, and 16 bases had no gene match. The CDR3 is made up of 16 amino acids. CDR1 and CDR2 (germline): SGHNT, YYREEE (reference sequence). The CDR3 nucleotides read TGTGCCAGCTTTCTCTCTTCGGACAGGGAGCTGTATGGCTACACCTTC. Its protein is CASFLSSDRELYGYTF. Combining the CDR3 with reference TRBV5-4 and TRBJ1-2 gives the whole variable domain ETGVTQSPTHLIKTRGQQVTLRCSSQSGHNTVSWYQQALGQGPQFIFQYYREEENGRGNFPPRFSGLQFPNYSSELNVNALELDDSALYLCASFLSSDRELYGYTFGSGTRLTVV.

A note on this clone: Other nucleotide sequences in the sample specify the same CDR3. The V call is TRBV5-1, the J call TRBJ1-4, with TRBD1 as a possible D gene (5 bases). Germline CDR1 is SGHRS and CDR2 is YFSETQ. The CDR3 is 14 amino acids. Trimming removed 2 bases at V and 1 base at J, with 6 bases between. The CDR3 coding sequence is TGCGCCAGCAGCTTCGGGGGAACTAATGAAAAACTGTTTTTT. It codes for CASSFGGTNEKLFF.

The rearrangement joins TRBV12-3 or TRBV12-4 to TRBJ1-6, with D unclear. The CDR3 spans 13 residues. The V and J ends lost 5 bases and 9 bases respectively, with 11 bases between them. The CDR3 spells CASSMGAGSPLHF. CDR3 sequence (DNA): TGTGCCAGCAGTATGGGAGCGGGTTCACCCCTCCACTTT.

The chain carries TRBV19 and TRBJ1-2, with 9 bases that match TRBD1. Germline loops: CDR1 LNHDA, CDR2 SQIVND (reference sequence). V lost 9 bases, J lost 8 bases, and 13 bases stayed unmatched. The CDR3 is made up of 14 amino acids. The CDR3 is CASAITGGVGGYTF. The DNA for the CDR3 is TGTGCCAGCGCCATTACAGGGGGCGTCGGCGGCTACACCTTC.

This clone was observed a single time. The chain carries TRBV24-1 and TRBJ2-1, with 8 bases matching TRBD2. The CDR3 contains 16 residues. The ends lost 1 base at V and 6 bases at J; junction bases unmatched: 7. Germline V gene lookup returns CDR1 KGHDR and CDR2 SFDVKD. The CDR3 spells CATSDFLAGGTNEQFF. The CDR3 DNA is TGTGCCACCAGTGATTTTCTGGCGGGGGGCACCAATGAGCAGTTCTTC.

The chain carries TRBV10-2 and TRBJ2-5; 10 bases are shared with TRBD2. Germline lookup yields CDR1 WSHSY and CDR2 SAAADI. The V and J ends lost 4 bases and 4 bases, in that order; junction bases with no gene match: 9. The CDR3 runs 16 residues. CDR3 loop: CASSGASGGAGETQYF. The CDR3 DNA is TGCGCCAGCAGTGGAGCCAGCGGGGGGGCTGGAGAGACCCAGTACTTC.

This clone has a count of ten or more. V usage is TRBV5-4 and J usage is TRBJ2-7; D may be TRBD1 (5 bases). CDR1 is SGHNT and CDR2 is YYREEE in the germline V gene (reference sequence). V shed 1 base and J shed 4 bases, with 9 bases lying between them. The CDR3 has 13 amino acids. CDR3 nucleotide sequence: TGTGCCAGCAGCTTGTCAGGGCTATACGAGCAGTACTTC. Translated: CASSLSGLYEQYF. Full variable domain (outside the CDR3, taken from reference TRBV5-4 and TRBJ2-7): ETGVTQSPTHLIKTRGQQVTLRCSSQSGHNTVSWYQQALGQGPQFIFQYYREEENGRGNFPPRFSGLQFPNYSSELNVNALELDDSALYLCASSLSGLYEQYFGPGTRLTVT.

The chain combines TRBV28 with TRBJ2-7, with D unclear. Germline V gene lookup returns CDR1 MDHEN and CDR2 SYDVKM. The V end was cut by 2 bases, the J end by 4 bases, with 6 bases between. CDR3 length equals 12 residues. CDR3 sequence reads: CASSLLLYEQYF. DNA of the CDR3: TGTGCCAGCAGTTTACTTCTATACGAGCAGTACTTC.

The chain has TRBV29-1 and TRBJ1-2; no reliable D call. The germline V gene has CDR1 SQVTM and CDR2 ANQGSEA. The CDR3 covers 12 residues. V lost 6 bases, J lost 4 bases, and 12 bases lay in between. This chain's CDR3 is CSVDKTPYGYTF. For the CDR3, the DNA is TGCAGCGTCGACAAGACGCCCTATGGCTACACCTTC.

This clone was counted only a few times. The CDR3 nucleotides read TGTGCCAGCAGGGACGGACAGGGCGGAAACTATGGCTACACCTTC. Its protein product is CASRDGQGGNYGYTF. This chain uses TRBV28 with TRBJ1-2, with TRBD1 matching 8 bases. The CDR3 totals 15 residues. CDR1 MDHEN and CDR2 SYDVKM come from the germline V gene. V lost 6 bases to trimming and J lost 2 bases; unmatched junction nucleotides: 8.

The rearrangement joins TRBV2 to TRBJ2-7; 7 bases agree with TRBD1. Germline values: CDR1 SNHLY, CDR2 FYNNEI. The CDR3 totals 11 residues. V shed 8 bases, J shed 2 bases, and the junction held 0 bases outside the gene matches. The CDR3: CASDRAYEQYF. The CDR3 coding sequence is TGTGCCAGCGACAGGGCCTACGAGCAGTACTTC.

This clone was seen only a few times. The V gene is TRBV4-1, the J gene TRBJ1-2; D is perhaps TRBD1 (5 bases). This CDR3 region has 16 residues. The V gene's germline CDR1 is MGHRA and CDR2 YSYEKL. V was clipped by 0 bases and J by 4 bases, with 15 bases between them. CDR3 sequence reads: CASSQEPMTVIYGYTF. CDR3 in DNA: TGCGCCAGCAGCCAAGAACCAATGACAGTGATCTATGGCTACACCTTC.

CDR3 amino acids: CASSIDSPATGSGNQPQHF. The DNA of the CDR3 is TGTGCCAGTAGTATAGATTCCCCAGCGACAGGGTCTGGCAATCAGCCCCAGCATTTT. V is TRBV19 and J is TRBJ1-5; 7 bases map to TRBD1. This CDR3 comprises 19 residues. J gave up 2 bases and V 0 bases, and 13 bases lay outside the gene matches. The germline CDR1 and CDR2 sequences are LNHDA and SQIVND (reference sequence). Filled out from reference TRBV19 and TRBJ1-5, the complete variable domain reads DGGITQSPKYLFRKEGQNVTLSCEQNLNHDAMYWYRQDPGQGLRLIYYSQIVNDFQKGDIAEGYSVSREKKESFPLTVTSAQKNPTAFYLCASSIDSPATGSGNQPQHFGDGTRLSIL.

In this sample, this clone turned up once. The chain combines TRBV5-4 with TRBJ2-1; 9 bases align to TRBD1. CDR3 length equals 13 residues. Trimming cost V 4 bases and J 8 bases; bases outside gene matches: 4. Germline V gene lookup returns CDR1 SGHNT and CDR2 YYREEE (reference sequence). CDR3 loop: CASSRDRADEQFF. Here the CDR3 DNA reads TGTGCCAGCAGCCGGGACAGGGCCGATGAGCAGTTCTTC. The whole variable domain, filled in from reference TRBV5-4 and TRBJ2-1, reads ETGVTQSPTHLIKTRGQQVTLRCSSQSGHNTVSWYQQALGQGPQFIFQYYREEENGRGNFPPRFSGLQFPNYSSELNVNALELDDSALYLCASSRDRADEQFFGPGTRLTVL.

The chain recombines TRBV19 with TRBJ1-1; the D is unclear. Between the trimmed V and J ends, which lost 9 bases and 6 bases, there was a span of 8 bases. The CDR3 is 10 residues long. Germline lookup yields CDR1 LNHDA and CDR2 SQIVND (reference sequence). In nucleotides, the CDR3 is TGTGCCAGCGGACTACCTGAAGCTTTCTTT. Translated: CASGLPEAFF.